This T cell receptor (beta chain) was sequenced in a study of post-analysis software for immune sequencing data. Across the study: The study covered relapsing-remitting, secondary progressive and progressive-relapsing courses of multiple sclerosis.

CDR3 length: 15 amino acids. V shed 3 bases and J shed 4 bases, with 13 bases lying between them. Germline CDR1 reads SEHNR; CDR2 reads FQNEAQ (reference sequence). Libraries were made from TCR beta cDNA, and they carried unique molecular identifiers. Around 450,000 cDNA molecules were recovered from an input of roughly 0.85 to 10 million T cells. TCRdb reprocessed the PCR reads via MiXCR and lists one record per CDR3 protein. Here the sample spans 380,000 or so distinct CDR3 sequences, approximately 38% being singletons. Regarding the study as a whole: TRBV segments more frequent in patients than in controls numbered roughly 5 and included TRBV5-6, TRBV5-1 and TRBV20-1.

This clonotype was observed a few times. Its antigen is currently unknown. This sequence originates from a girl between 5 and 17 years old with multiple sclerosis. Sequencing input: blood. The J gene is TRBJ2-4, the V gene TRBV7-9, with D perhaps given as TRBD1 or TRBD2 (5 bases each). The CDR3, as DNA: TGTGCCAGCAGCTTGGGACGGACGGAGAAAAACATTCAGTACTTC. Its translation is CASSLGRTEKNIQYF.